Listed below are T cell receptor beta chains from one sample, sequenced in a study of shared clonotypes between healthy human individuals. Repertoires were generated with immunoSEQ multiplex PCR, while TCRdb's copy carries only in-frame clones and drops some. Counted here are approximately 2,300,000 clones, just under 95% occurring once; the ten biggest clones make up 0.3% to 0.4%. Sequences were obtained from naive CD4+ T cells from PBMCs. These receptor sequences come from a young man in good health. Some clones in this sample may be carry-over from other donors' samples. Both conserved end residues are part of each CDR3.

v_gene	len	j_gene	CDR3aa
TRBV28	15	TRBJ1-1	CASSFLTRASTEAFF
TRBV2	15	TRBJ2-2	CASSGLSLNTGKLFF
TRBV10-3	17	TRBJ1-2	CAISDLGSRESNYGYTF
TRBV5-1	14	TRBJ1-2	CASSAGTGAYGYTF
TRBV6-1	15	TRBJ1-2	CASSVEQGSHYGYTF
TRBV19	17	TRBJ2-5	CASTTGTGFSPGETQYF
TRBV5-1	15	TRBJ2-7	CASNGVAGGSYEQYF
TRBV9	14	TRBJ2-7	CASSVVGSSYEQYF
TRBV28	14	TRBJ1-1	CASSSWRRNTEAFF
TRBV7-2	15	TRBJ2-1	CASSLTSGFYNEQFF
TRBV7-8	14	TRBJ2-6	CASSSFSGANVLTF
TRBV5-4	13	TRBJ2-3	CASSRPPGDTQYF
TRBV9	13	TRBJ1-5	CASGGQLNQPQHF
TRBV28	12	TRBJ1-2	CASSLLSYGYTF
TRBV9	12	TRBJ2-3	CASRGNTDTQYF
TRBV14	15	TRBJ2-1	CASSHRGVGPNEQFF
TRBV19	11	TRBJ2-3	CASSQRDTQYF
TRBV11-2	14	TRBJ2-5	CASSLSFGGETQYF
TRBV14	14	TRBJ2-1	CASSQDVFFGEQFF
TRBV21-1	9	TRBJ2-7	CASRTGGYF
TRBV7-8	16	TRBJ2-5	CASSLAGLGARVTQYF
TRBV19	15	TRBJ1-2	CASSIRAGGNYGYTF
TRBV2	14	TRBJ2-3	CASSGQGREDTQYF
TRBV4-2	18	TRBJ1-4	CASSNHPQPAATNEKLFF
TRBV28	14	TRBJ1-1	CASSQAWANTEAFF
TRBV19	13	TRBJ1-1	CASSRGVNTEAFF
TRBV11-2	15	TRBJ1-4	CASALTGTGNEKLFF
TRBV7-9	11	TRBJ2-1	CASSSGQVMFF
TRBV5-4	16	TRBJ2-1	CASSLGSGRAGNEQFF
TRBV6-5	13	TRBJ1-2	CASSYGRGYGYTF
TRBV5-1	16	TRBJ2-1	CASSFSPGQGYNEQFF
TRBV11-2	15	TRBJ1-3	CASSPGQGRGNTIYF
TRBV28	15	TRBJ1-2	CASNTGTGGLDGYTF
TRBV2	13	TRBJ1-4	CASRTGTEEKLFF
TRBV25-1	14	TRBJ1-6	CASTTGVWDSPLHF
TRBV10-1	17	TRBJ2-7	CASSPGTSGASPYEQYF
TRBV6-5	13	TRBJ2-7	CASRDGQAGEQYF